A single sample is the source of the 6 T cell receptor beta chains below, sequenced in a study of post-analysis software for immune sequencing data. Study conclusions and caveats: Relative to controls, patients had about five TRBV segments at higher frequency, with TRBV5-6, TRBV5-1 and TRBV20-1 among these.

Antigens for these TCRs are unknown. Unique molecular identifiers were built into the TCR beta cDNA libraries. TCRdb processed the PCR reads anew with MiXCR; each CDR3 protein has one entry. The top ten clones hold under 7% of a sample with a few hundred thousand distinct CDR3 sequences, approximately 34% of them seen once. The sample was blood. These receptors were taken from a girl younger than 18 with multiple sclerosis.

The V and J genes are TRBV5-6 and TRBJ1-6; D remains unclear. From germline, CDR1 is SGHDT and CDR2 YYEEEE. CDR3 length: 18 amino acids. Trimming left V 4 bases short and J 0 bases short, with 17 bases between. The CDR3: CASSPRSARSSYNSPLHF. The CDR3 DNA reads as TGTGCCAGCAGCCCGAGATCTGCTCGGAGCTCCTATAATTCACCCCTCCACTTT.

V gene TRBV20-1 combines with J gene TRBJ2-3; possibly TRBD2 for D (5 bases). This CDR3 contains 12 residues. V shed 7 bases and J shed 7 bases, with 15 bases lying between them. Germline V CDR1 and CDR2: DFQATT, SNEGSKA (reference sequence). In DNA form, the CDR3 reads TGCAGTGTAAGACCCGGGGTGAATACGCAGTATTTT. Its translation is CSVRPGVNTQYF.

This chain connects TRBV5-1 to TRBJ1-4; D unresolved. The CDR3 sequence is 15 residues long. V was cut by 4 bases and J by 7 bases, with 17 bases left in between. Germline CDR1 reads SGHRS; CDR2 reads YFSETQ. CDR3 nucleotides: TGCGCCAGCAGCCAACGGGGAATCGGCTCTGAAAAACTGTTTTTT. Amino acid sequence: CASSQRGIGSEKLFF.

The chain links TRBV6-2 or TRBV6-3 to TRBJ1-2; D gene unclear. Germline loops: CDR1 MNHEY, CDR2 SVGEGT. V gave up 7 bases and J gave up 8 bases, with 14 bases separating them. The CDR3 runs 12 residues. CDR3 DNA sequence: TGTGCCAGCACCGACCCGACGGGAGGCTACACCTTC. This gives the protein CASTDPTGGYTF.

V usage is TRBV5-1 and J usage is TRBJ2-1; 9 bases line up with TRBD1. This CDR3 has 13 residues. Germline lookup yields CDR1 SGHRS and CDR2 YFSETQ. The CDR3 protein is CAGGTGTNNEQFF. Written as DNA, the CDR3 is TGCGCGGGGGGGACAGGGACGAACAATGAGCAGTTCTTC.

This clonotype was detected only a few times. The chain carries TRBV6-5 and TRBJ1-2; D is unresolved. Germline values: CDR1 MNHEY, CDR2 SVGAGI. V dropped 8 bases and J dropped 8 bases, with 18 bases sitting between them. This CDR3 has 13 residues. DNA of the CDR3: TGTGCCAGCTCATTGGGTGTACATACCGGCTACACCTTC. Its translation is CASSLGVHTGYTF.